These 18 T cell receptor beta chains originate from one sample sequenced in a study of blood T cells in healthy people across ages. Using a J-beta primer mix together with a sample-barcoded 5' primer, a second PCR was run for about 7 to 12 cycles. MiXCR, applied by TCRdb to the 5' RACE reads, yields one record per CDR3 protein. The sample consists of 790,000 or so distinct CDR3 sequences, approximately 53% of them appearing once. Sequencing was performed on blood. The receptors originated from a man aged 35 to 55 in good health.

The chain couples TRBV19 to TRBJ2-1; 14 bases agree with TRBD2. Germline V gene lookup returns CDR1 LNHDA and CDR2 SQIVND (reference sequence). The length of the CDR3 is 17 residues. V dropped 9 bases and J dropped 6; count of bases not matched to a gene: 13. CDR3 bases: TGTGCCAGCGGGACTAGCGGGGGACGGGTCCTTTTCAATGAGCAGTTCTTC. Residues: CASGTSGGRVLFNEQFF.

This chain uses TRBV9 with TRBJ2-5; 12 bases match TRBD1. Germline CDR1 reads SGDLS; CDR2 reads YYNGEE. V lost 3 bases, J lost 11 bases, and 11 bases stayed unmatched. The length of the CDR3 is 15 residues. The CDR3 DNA sequence: TGTGCCAGCAGCGCAATGGGACAGGGGGCGCAGGAGCAGTACTTC. Amino acids: CASSAMGQGAQEQYF.

This chain uses TRBV5-1 with TRBJ2-2; D perhaps matches TRBD2 (6 bases). Between the trimmed V and J ends, which lost 4 bases and 1 base, there was a span of 11 bases. Germline CDR1 and CDR2: SGHRS and YFSETQ. The CDR3 is 15 residues long. The chain's CDR3 is CASSQGLMNTGELFF. DNA for the CDR3: TGCGCCAGCAGCCAGGGACTTATGAACACCGGGGAGCTGTTTTTT. The variable domain in full, with the rest retrieved from reference TRBV5-1 and TRBJ2-2, is KAGVTQTPRYLIKTRGQQVTLSCSPISGHRSVSWYQQTPGQGLQFLFEYFSETQRNKGNFPGRFSGRQFSNSRSEMNVSTLELGDSALYLCASSQGLMNTGELFFGEGSRLTVL.

In this sample, this clonotype turned up once. The V call is TRBV28, the J call TRBJ2-7; TRBD2 aligns across 9 bases. Germline assignment: CDR1 MDHEN and CDR2 SYDVKM. V lost 4 bases, J lost 0 bases, and 10 bases stayed unmatched. This CDR3 comprises 17 residues. The CDR3 spells CASSSLIAGASSYEQYF. CDR3 DNA sequence: TGTGCCAGCAGTTCATTAATAGCGGGAGCGAGCTCCTACGAGCAGTACTTC.

The genes are TRBV18 and TRBJ2-5; 7 bases fit TRBD1. V was pared by 0 bases and J by 11 bases, with 24 bases of the junction left unmatched. Germline lookup yields CDR1 KGHSH and CDR2 LQKENI. CDR3 length equals 19 residues. CDR3 amino acids: CASSPPLRQGVFENNEQYF. The CDR3 coding sequence is TGTGCCAGCTCACCACCGTTACGGCAGGGGGTTTTCGAAAACAATGAGCAGTACTTC. The full variable domain, completed using reference TRBV18 and TRBJ2-5, is NAGVMQNPRHLVRRRGQEARLRCSPMKGHSHVYWYRQLPEEGLKFMVYLQKENIIDESGMPKERFSAEFPKEGPSILRIQQVVRGDSAAYFCASSPPLRQGVFENNEQYFGPGTRLLVL.

DNA of the CDR3: TGTGCCAGCAGCGGGAATGGCTACACCTTC. It is translated as CASSGNGYTF. This chain links TRBV5-5 with TRBJ1-2; no definite D call. Trimming removed 4 bases from V and 6 bases from J, with 4 bases in between. The length of the CDR3 is 10 residues. Germline assignment: CDR1 SGHKS and CDR2 YYEKEE (reference sequence).

The chain combines TRBV4-3 with TRBJ2-2; D remains unclear. The CDR3 runs 13 residues. The germline V gene encodes CDR1 LGHNA and CDR2 YSLEER. The ends were cut back, 5 bases at V and 6 bases at J, with 10 bases in the middle. CDR3 sequence: CASSYHEAGELFF. CDR3 in DNA: TGCGCCAGCAGCTACCATGAGGCCGGGGAGCTGTTTTTT.

The chain links TRBV7-2 to TRBJ1-2, with TRBD1 matching over 9 bases. The CDR3 covers 14 residues. Trimming took 7 bases from V and 5 from J; bases not matched to a gene: 8. Germline V CDR1 and CDR2: SGHTA, FQGNSA. The CDR3 DNA reads as TGTGCCAGCAAATTCCGGGACAGGGAGTATGGCTACACCTTC. It is translated as CASKFRDREYGYTF.

The chain uses TRBV20-1 and TRBJ2-5, with D maybe TRBD1 (6 bases). The CDR3 is 16 residues long. V was cut by 3 bases and J by 1 base, with 18 bases left in between. Germline-derived CDR1 and CDR2 are DFQATT and SNEGSKA (reference sequence). The CDR3 is CSASPLDKDSQETQYF. For the CDR3, the DNA is TGCAGTGCTAGTCCACTTGATAAGGACAGCCAAGAGACCCAGTACTTC.

The chain links TRBV20-1 to TRBJ1-1; D perhaps matches TRBD1 (5 bases). This CDR3 contains 15 residues. The germline V gene encodes CDR1 DFQATT and CDR2 SNEGSKA (reference sequence). Trimming took off 0 bases at V and 4 bases at J, with 15 bases between the two ends. The DNA for the CDR3 is TGCAGTGCTAGAGATCTACGACAGAGTAGCACTGAAGCTTTCTTT. It specifies CSARDLRQSSTEAFF.

The CDR3 here is CASSLQGVSIYGYTF. DNA for the CDR3: TGTGCCAGCAGCTTACAGGGGGTATCTATCTATGGCTACACCTTC. The rearrangement uses TRBV5-4 and TRBJ1-2, with 8 bases aligning to TRBD1. Germline V gene sequence: CDR1 SGHNT, CDR2 YYREEE (reference sequence). With 2 bases clipped from V and 4 bases from J, the junction kept 7 bases outside the gene matches. This CDR3 has 15 residues.

The chain joins TRBV6-2 or TRBV6-3 to TRBJ2-3, with 9 bases identical to TRBD2. CDR1 and CDR2 (germline): MNHEY, SVGEGT. Trimming took 6 bases from V and 6 from J; bases not matched to a gene: 10. The CDR3 spans 15 residues. Here the CDR3 reads CASSPAAGGPDTQYF. CDR3 sequence (DNA): TGTGCCAGCAGCCCAGCGGCGGGAGGGCCCGATACGCAGTATTTT.

The rearrangement links TRBV11-2 to TRBJ2-3; D is possibly TRBD1 or TRBD2 (5 bases each). The CDR3 is 16 residues long. Trimming cost V 1 base and J 6 bases, with 17 bases left between them. Germline-derived CDR1 and CDR2 are SGHAT and FQNNGV. The CDR3 region has the DNA TGTGCCAGCAGCTTAGGGGGTCTAGGGACGACGGATACGCAGTATTTT. Amino acids: CASSLGGLGTTDTQYF. The full variable domain, rest sourced from reference TRBV11-2 and TRBJ2-3, is EAGVAQSPRYKIIEKRQSVAFWCNPISGHATLYWYQQILGQGPKLLIQFQNNGVVDDSQLPKDRFSAERLKGVDSTLKIQPAKLEDSAVYLCASSLGGLGTTDTQYFGPGTRLTVL.

On this clonotype: An end of the junction differs from the germline gene, which may be a read error. The chain employs TRBV11-2 and TRBJ2-3, with 12 bases that match TRBD1. Germline V gives CDR1 SGHAT, CDR2 FQNNGV. The CDR3 length is 17 residues. CDR3 protein: CASSLVYGTGGEDTRYF. The CDR3 nucleotides are TGTGCCAGCAGCTTAGTTTACGGGACAGGGGGCGAAGATACGCGGTATTTT. The entire variable domain, with the rest obtained from reference TRBV11-2 and TRBJ2-3, is as follows: EAGVAQSPRYKIIEKRQSVAFWCNPISGHATLYWYQQILGQGPKLLIQFQNNGVVDDSQLPKDRFSAERLKGVDSTLKIQPAKLEDSAVYLCASSLVYGTGGEDTRYFGPGTRLTVL.

The chain employs TRBV6-2 or TRBV6-3 and TRBJ1-5; D perhaps matches TRBD1 (5 bases). V was clipped by 8 bases and J by 3 bases, with 14 bases between them. Germline V gene data show CDR1 as MNHEY and CDR2 as SVGEGT. The CDR3 spans 14 residues. Here the CDR3 reads CASGSGGDNQPQHF. The CDR3 DNA sequence: TGTGCCAGCGGGTCAGGAGGGGACAATCAGCCCCAGCATTTT.

The CDR3 sequence: CASSLGINEQFF. The CDR3 DNA is TGTGCCAGCAGCTTAGGGATAAATGAGCAGTTCTTC. This sequence joins TRBV7-2 and TRBJ2-1; D remains ambiguous. The CDR3 is 12 amino acids. V was cut by 1 base and J by 7 bases, with 5 bases left in between. Germline CDR1 reads SGHTA; CDR2 reads FQGNSA.

The CDR3 coding sequence is TGTGCCACCAGCAGAGGGGGGGCTGAGAGCAATGAGCAGTTCTTC. Its translation: CATSRGGAESNEQFF. The gene calls are TRBV15 and TRBJ2-1; D possibly matches TRBD1 or TRBD2 (6 bases each). The V end was cut by 1 base, the J end by 6 bases, with 13 bases between. Germline V gene sequence: CDR1 LNHNV, CDR2 YYDKDF (reference sequence). This CDR3 is 15 amino acids long.

The CDR3: CASSITMRKFSAQYF. CDR3 nucleotides: TGTGCCAGCTCTATAACGATGCGAAAATTTTCTGCGCAGTATTTT. The chain couples TRBV6-2 or TRBV6-3 to TRBJ2-3; D remains ambiguous. CDR1 MNHEY and CDR2 SVGEGT come from the germline V gene. The CDR3 has 15 amino acids. Trimming removed 8 bases at V and 10 bases at J, with 25 bases between.